This is a list of T cell receptor beta chains from one sample in a study of blood T cells in healthy people across ages. From the 5' RACE reads, TCRdb called clonotypes with MiXCR, one entry per CDR3 protein. The sample lists some 940,000 distinct CDR3 sequences; 25% to 30% were seen once. The data were also submitted as part of a second study, on T cells of mothers and their children.

Sequenced input: blood. The source is a woman in her 40s in good health. CDR3s leave out the opening cysteine and the closing phenylalanine or tryptophan. The D gene is left open where the match is weak. A row's size may be missing; if present it is once, few, many or a size class.

D: NA
size: few
length: 13
V: TRBV6-6
CDR3: ASSIRGGDSYEQY

D: NA
size: NA
length: 11
V: TRBV20-1
CDR3: SARLAEIYGYT

D: TRBD2
size: once
length: 15
V: TRBV20-1
CDR3: SARDWRAGGRQETQY

D: NA
size: NA
length: 11
V: TRBV29-1
CDR3: SVEDRGLTEAF

D: NA
size: many
length: 13
V: TRBV4-1
CDR3: ASSQDTDGIYGYT

D: TRBD1
size: many
length: 11
V: TRBV6-2/TRBV6-3
CDR3: ASSPTGPHEQY

D: NA
size: NA
length: 12
V: TRBV7-2
CDR3: ASSHDQGGYEQY

D: NA
size: NA
length: 15
V: TRBV5-1
CDR3: ASSYEAGQGLNTEAF

D: TRBD2
size: many
length: 13
V: TRBV7-3
CDR3: ASSTGGASYNEQF

D: TRBD1
size: NA
length: 13
V: TRBV7-2
CDR3: ASSYDRGRNQPQH

D: TRBD1
size: NA
length: 12
V: TRBV20-1
CDR3: GTRDRGISDTQY

D: NA
size: NA
length: 12
V: TRBV4-1
CDR3: ASSPERGVYGYT

D: NA
size: NA
length: 10
V: TRBV28
CDR3: ASKNPSTEAF

D: TRBD2
size: few
length: 14
V: TRBV18
CDR3: ASSPRLAGGTNEQF

D: NA
size: NA
length: 12
V: TRBV7-7
CDR3: ASSLGEPNTEAF

D: NA
size: NA
length: 13
V: TRBV3-1
CDR3: ASSQALASGEKLF

D: TRBD1
size: many
length: 13
V: TRBV20-1
CDR3: SAGTVSSGANVLT

D: TRBD1
size: few
length: 15
V: TRBV9
CDR3: ASSYAVGTGAHNEQF

D: TRBD1
size: few
length: 13
V: TRBV20-1
CDR3: GALSRRGQGYGYT

D: NA
size: NA
length: 12
V: TRBV3-1
CDR3: ASSHALGTGELF

D: NA
size: NA
length: 11
V: TRBV4-1
CDR3: ASSQGTEDTQY

D: NA
size: NA
length: 11
V: TRBV10-3
CDR3: ATSPTTYNEQF

D: TRBD2
size: many
length: 13
V: TRBV12-3/TRBV12-4
CDR3: ASSFAAGGGNEQF

D: TRBD2
size: NA
length: 13
V: TRBV12-5
CDR3: ASGSGTSGGDTQY

D: NA
size: few
length: 12
V: TRBV10-2
CDR3: ACQEVVGTDTQY

D: NA
size: NA
length: 14
V: TRBV13
CDR3: ASTSSTESYTGELF

D: TRBD2
size: few
length: 14
V: TRBV5-6
CDR3: ASSFGLAGVYNEQF

D: TRBD2
size: NA
length: 9
V: TRBV12-3/TRBV12-4
CDR3: ASTSGEEQY

D: TRBD2
size: NA
length: 14
V: TRBV7-3
CDR3: AGSLKQRGGYNEQF

D: NA
size: many
length: 14
V: TRBV6-5
CDR3: ASRLQGWVSAYEQY

D: NA
size: NA
length: 14
V: TRBV30
CDR3: AWRRKEEWGPHEQY

D: NA
size: NA
length: 11
V: TRBV20-1
CDR3: SAGDVTQETQY

D: NA
size: NA
length: 11
V: TRBV20-1
CDR3: RSGGVNYNEQF

D: TRBD1
size: NA
length: 16
V: TRBV20-1
CDR3: SAREGGDRGRWTGELF

D: NA
size: NA
length: 12
V: TRBV7-2
CDR3: ASSFRSYNNEQY

D: NA
size: NA
length: 12
V: TRBV6-1
CDR3: ASSEAYRTTEAF

D: TRBD1
size: many
length: 13
V: TRBV4-1
CDR3: ASSFGQGPVREQY

D: TRBD2
size: NA
length: 12
V: TRBV12-3/TRBV12-4
CDR3: ASSFSGSANTQY

D: NA
size: few
length: 12
V: TRBV24-1
CDR3: ATSDSLRDTEAF

D: NA
size: few
length: 13
V: TRBV7-9
CDR3: ASSLRGAGRYEQY

D: NA
size: few
length: 15
V: TRBV25-1
CDR3: ASSDTGALSFDYGYT

D: TRBD2
size: few
length: 13
V: TRBV20-1
CDR3: SAIGTSGGNYEQY

D: TRBD2
size: NA
length: 14
V: TRBV11-2
CDR3: ASSLALREGTDTQY

D: TRBD1
size: few
length: 12
V: TRBV9
CDR3: ASSASGGDYGYT

D: TRBD2
size: NA
length: 14
V: TRBV4-1
CDR3: ASSHLASGETDTQY

D: TRBD2
size: many
length: 13
V: TRBV10-3
CDR3: AISESLASGDEQF

D: TRBD1
size: NA
length: 15
V: TRBV10-3
CDR3: AISESSGGSGANVLT

D: NA
size: once
length: 16
V: TRBV12-3/TRBV12-4
CDR3: ASSLTLLRRSIADTQY

D: NA
size: few
length: 12
V: TRBV5-4
CDR3: ASSFDRTSYEQY

D: NA
size: NA
length: 12
V: TRBV28
CDR3: ASSPRTPLGEQY

D: TRBD1
size: NA
length: 12
V: TRBV5-1
CDR3: ASSPGTGPSEQY

D: NA
size: NA
length: 14
V: TRBV6-5
CDR3: ASSYKGQGSSYEQY

D: NA
size: few
length: 11
V: TRBV7-9
CDR3: ASSLAFETEAF

D: NA
size: NA
length: 10
V: TRBV29-1
CDR3: SVCGATNEQF

D: NA
size: few
length: 15
V: TRBV28
CDR3: ASSFLDRTYSNQPQH